This passage covers 18 T cell receptor beta chains from one sample sequenced in a study of spatial heterogeneity in lung cancer. Study outcomes and limitations: Mutation counts in tumors were tracked by counts of expanded intratumoral alpha and beta TCRs.

Described time point: sample taken at primary tumor resection. These TCRs are of unknown antigen specificity. MiXCR, run by TCRdb on the 5' RACE reads, gives a single entry per CDR3 protein. Here the sample spans some 840 distinct CDR3 sequences, less than 7% being singletons. The sequenced sample was lung tumor tissue, obtained at surgery. The receptors here all came from a female donor with early-stage non-small cell lung cancer.

Relative to its sample, this clonotype is medium-sized. The chain has TRBV5-1 and TRBJ2-1; TRBD1 is a possible D gene (6 bases). The germline V and J ends were trimmed by 6 bases and 0 bases, with 10 bases remaining between them. This CDR3 has 14 amino acids. Germline assignment: CDR1 SGHRS and CDR2 YFSETQ. CDR3 region: CASTEGGSYNEQFF. CDR3 coding DNA: TGCGCCAGCACGGAAGGGGGCTCCTACAATGAGCAGTTCTTC.

By share, this clonotype counts as medium-sized. The chain recombines TRBV7-2 with TRBJ2-7; TRBD1 matches 7 bases. V was pared by 1 base and J by 4 bases, with 4 bases of the junction left unmatched. Germline CDR1 is SGHTA and CDR2 is FQGNSA. The CDR3 is 14 residues long. As DNA, the CDR3 is TGTGCCAGCAGCTTAGGACAGGGTGGGTACGAGCAGTACTTC. It yields the protein CASSLGQGGYEQYF.

This clonotype is judged large (0.1 to 1%). The chain is built from TRBV12-5 and TRBJ2-7; D gene unclear. The CDR3 covers 12 residues. Trimming stripped 1 base from V and 1 base from J, with 2 bases between. CDR1 and CDR2 (germline): LGHNT, FRNRAP. CDR3 residues: CASGLGSYEQYF. The CDR3, as DNA: TGTGCTAGTGGTTTGGGATCCTACGAGCAGTACTTC.

By proportion, this clonotype is medium-sized. The chain is built from TRBV11-1 and TRBJ2-3; TRBD2 matches 13 bases. Trimming removed 5 bases from V and 0 bases from J; junction bases left unmatched: 11. The CDR3 covers 19 residues. The germline CDR1 and CDR2 sequences are SGHAT and FQDESV (reference sequence). As DNA, the CDR3 is TGTGCCAGCAGCACGCCTACTAGCGGGGGGGACCAGAGCACAGATACGCAGTATTTT. This sequence encodes CASSTPTSGGDQSTDTQYF.

This clonotype is labeled medium-sized. This sequence joins TRBV27 and TRBJ2-7, with TRBD1 identical over 12 bases. Germline V gives CDR1 MNHEY, CDR2 SMNVEV (reference sequence). V shed 7 bases and J 5 bases; nucleotides not matched to a gene: 9. The CDR3 consists of 15 residues. The CDR3 bases are TGTGCCAGCACCGTTCTGGGACAGGGGGCTCACGAGCAGTACTTC. Translated, it gives CASTVLGQGAHEQYF.

The chain combines TRBV4-1 with TRBJ2-3, with D possibly matching TRBD1 (6 bases). Looked up from germline, CDR1 is MGHRA and CDR2 is YSYEKL. Between the trimmed V and J ends, which lost 2 bases and 5 bases, there was a span of 8 bases. The CDR3 contains 13 residues. The CDR3 loop reads CASSQRTEDTQYF. The CDR3 region has the DNA TGCGCCAGCAGCCAACGGACAGAAGATACGCAGTATTTT.

In this sample, this clonotype turned up once. CDR3 protein: CASSQDRPVGPGNTIYF. CDR3 DNA sequence: TGTGCCAGCAGCCAAGACCGTCCCGTGGGGCCCGGAAACACCATATATTTT. The J gene is TRBJ1-3, the V gene TRBV16; D possibly corresponds to TRBD1 (5 bases). Germline CDR1 and CDR2: KGHSY and FQNENV. There are 17 residues in the CDR3. The ends were cut back, 2 bases at V and 4 bases at J, with 18 bases in the middle.

This clonotype is classed as large (0.1 to 1%). V is TRBV29-1 and J is TRBJ1-2; possibly TRBD1 for D (5 bases). Germline assignment: CDR1 SQVTM and CDR2 ANQGSEA. V dropped 6 bases and J dropped 3 bases, with 17 bases sitting between them. The CDR3 spans 14 residues. The CDR3 nucleotides are TGCAGCGTACAACCTCAAGGACAAGACTATGGCTACACCTTC. The encoded protein is CSVQPQGQDYGYTF.

There are a few counts of this clonotype. The J gene is TRBJ2-4, the V gene TRBV7-8; D is perhaps TRBD1 (5 bases). The V gene's germline CDR1 is SGHVS and CDR2 FQNEAQ. V gave up 1 base and J gave up 8 bases, with 12 bases separating them. The CDR3 spans 14 residues. For the CDR3, the DNA is TGTGCCAGCAGCTTAGTAGGGGCTCTGGACATTCAGTACTTC. Its protein is CASSLVGALDIQYF.

This clonotype is labeled as medium-sized (0.01 to 0.1%). The chain combines TRBV7-9 with TRBJ2-3, with D tentatively TRBD1 (6 bases). This CDR3 spans 15 amino acids. Between the trimmed V and J ends, which lost 5 bases and 0 bases, there was a span of 12 bases. CDR1 and CDR2 (germline): SEHNR, FQNEAQ (reference sequence). CDR3 DNA: TGTGCCAGCAGCCCGCCAGGGGTTAGCACAGATACGCAGTATTTT. Translated: CASSPPGVSTDTQYF. Complete variable domain (other parts from reference TRBV7-9 and TRBJ2-3): DTGVSQNPRHKITKRGQNVTFRCDPISEHNRLYWYRQTLGQGPEFLTYFQNEAQLEKSRLLSDRFSAERPKGSFSTLEIQRTEQGDSAMYLCASSPPGVSTDTQYFGPGTRLTVL.

This clonotype is deemed medium-sized. The rearrangement uses TRBV2 and TRBJ2-4, with 12 bases that match TRBD1. This CDR3 comprises 20 residues. Germline values: CDR1 SNHLY, CDR2 FYNNEI. Trimming at V came to 0 bases and at J to 0 bases, leaving 9 bases not matched to a gene. The CDR3 DNA follows: TGTGCCAGCAGTGAAGCGCCAACGGGACAGGGGGCGCAAGCCAAAAACATTCAGTACTTC. Translation: CASSEAPTGQGAQAKNIQYF.

This clonotype is medium-sized in the sample. The chain links TRBV5-1 to TRBJ2-2; 9 nucleotides line up with TRBD2. In germline, CDR1 is SGHRS, CDR2 YFSETQ. The trim removed 0 bases at V and 6 bases at J, leaving 6 bases unmatched. The CDR3 runs 16 residues. The CDR3 here is CASSLARGGAPGELFF. The CDR3, as DNA: TGCGCCAGCAGCTTGGCCCGCGGGGGGGCCCCCGGGGAGCTGTTTTTT.

By share, this clonotype counts as medium-sized. The chain uses TRBV11-2 and TRBJ2-1; 8 bases agree with TRBD1. Per germline, CDR1 SGHAT and CDR2 FQNNGV. Trimming cost V 2 bases and J 10 bases; bases outside gene matches: 10. The CDR3 runs to 15 residues. CDR3 DNA sequence: TGTGCCAGCAGCTTACTCCAGGGGGCAGGTAACGAGCAGTTCTTC. Its translation is CASSLLQGAGNEQFF.

By frequency in the sample, this clonotype is large. This chain uses TRBV5-6 with TRBJ2-1; maybe TRBD1 (7 bases). Germline assignment: CDR1 SGHDT and CDR2 YYEEEE. Trimming stripped 1 base from V and 8 bases from J, with 19 bases between. The CDR3 covers 16 residues. The CDR3 DNA is TGTGCCAGCAGCTTGTTGGACAGGAGGGTGATGGATGAGCAGTTCTTC. As protein: CASSLLDRRVMDEQFF.

V usage is TRBV4-1 and J usage is TRBJ1-1; possible D gene TRBD1, 5 bases. V was pared by 4 bases and J by 3 bases, with 15 bases between. The CDR3 has 15 residues. Looked up from germline, CDR1 is MGHRA and CDR2 is YSYEKL. The CDR3 nucleotides are TGCGCCAGCAGCCGTACAGGCTCCCCGGACACTGAAGCTTTCTTT. As protein: CASSRTGSPDTEAFF.

This clonotype was found many times. This chain links TRBV5-4 with TRBJ2-3; 8 bases fit TRBD1. CDR1 and CDR2 (germline): SGHNT, YYREEE (reference sequence). CDR3 length: 15 amino acids. Germline trimming cut 6 bases from V and 2 bases from J; bases unmatched to any gene: 8. The DNA for the CDR3 is TGTGCCAGCACCCCGGGACAGGAAAACACAGATACGCAGTATTTT. Translating it yields CASTPGQENTDTQYF.

This clonotype ranks as medium-sized. V is TRBV6-5 and J is TRBJ1-1, with D possibly being TRBD1 (6 bases). The V and J ends lost 4 bases and 11 bases respectively, with 14 bases between them. Germline lookup yields CDR1 MNHEY and CDR2 SVGAGI. The CDR3 extends over 12 amino acids. In DNA form, the CDR3 reads TGTGCCAGCAGTTCACCCTTAGGGGGGGCTTTCTTT. This sequence encodes CASSSPLGGAFF.

Within the sample, this clonotype is medium-sized (0.01 to 0.1%). The rearrangement links TRBV7-2 to TRBJ2-7, with 16 nucleotides matching TRBD2. V was clipped by 5 bases and J by 6 bases; unmatched bases: 7. In germline, CDR1 is SGHTA, CDR2 FQGNSA. This CDR3 is 16 amino acids long. CDR3 protein: CASSPGLAGGHGEQYF. DNA of the CDR3: TGTGCCAGCAGCCCGGGACTAGCGGGAGGGCATGGCGAGCAGTACTTC.